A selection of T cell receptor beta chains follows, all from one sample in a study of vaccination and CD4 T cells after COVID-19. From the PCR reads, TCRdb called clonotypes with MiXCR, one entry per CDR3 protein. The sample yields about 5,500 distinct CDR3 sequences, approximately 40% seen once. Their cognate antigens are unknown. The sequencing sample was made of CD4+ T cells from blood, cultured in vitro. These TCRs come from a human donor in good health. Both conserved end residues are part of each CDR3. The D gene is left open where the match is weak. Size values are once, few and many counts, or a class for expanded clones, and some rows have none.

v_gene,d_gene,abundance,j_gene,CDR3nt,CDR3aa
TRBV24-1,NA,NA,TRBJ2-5,TGTGCCACCAGTGATTCTTACCAAGAGACCCAGTACTTC,CATSDSYQETQYF
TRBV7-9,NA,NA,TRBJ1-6,TGTGCCAGCAGCTTTACAGGATGGGATTCACCCCTCCACTTT,CASSFTGWDSPLHF
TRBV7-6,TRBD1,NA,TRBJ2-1,TGTGCCAGCAGCTTAGTCAGGACAGGGGTCCGCAATGAGCAGTTCTTC,CASSLVRTGVRNEQFF
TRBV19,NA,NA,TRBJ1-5,TGTGCCAGTAGTGCCGGCGCAAGGCGGAATCAGCCCCAGCATTTT,CASSAGARRNQPQHF
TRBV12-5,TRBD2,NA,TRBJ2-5,TGTGCTAGTGGAAATGGACTAGCGGGGGAAGAGACCCAGTACTTC,CASGNGLAGEETQYF
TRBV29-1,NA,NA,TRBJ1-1,TGCAGCGTTGCACTCACCTCCGCGATGAACACTGAAGCTTTCTTT,CSVALTSAMNTEAFF
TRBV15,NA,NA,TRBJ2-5,TGTGCCACCAGCTCGAGAGGAGGGGCGGAGACCCAGTACTTC,CATSSRGGAETQYF
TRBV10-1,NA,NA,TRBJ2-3,TGCGCCAGCAGCGTGGCAGGGTCAGATACGCAGTATTTT,CASSVAGSDTQYF
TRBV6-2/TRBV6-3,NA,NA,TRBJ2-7,TGTGCCAGCACCGCCGGGACCAGCTCCTACGAGCAGTACTTC,CASTAGTSSYEQYF
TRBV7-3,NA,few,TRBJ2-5,TGTGCCAGCAGCTTAAGTAGTGTTGAGACCCAGTACTTC,CASSLSSVETQYF
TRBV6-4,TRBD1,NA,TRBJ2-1,TGTGCCAGCAGCATTTACACAGGGGGCTATGAGCAGTTCTTC,CASSIYTGGYEQFF
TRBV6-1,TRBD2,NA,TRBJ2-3,TGTGCCAGCAGTGGTCTAGCGGGGGGGCCCGATACGCAGTATTTT,CASSGLAGGPDTQYF
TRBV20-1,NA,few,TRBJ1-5,TGCAGTGCTAGAGTTCGGGGGGCTGGCAATCAGCCCCAGCATTTT,CSARVRGAGNQPQHF
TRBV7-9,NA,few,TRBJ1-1,TGTGCCAGCAGCTTTACAGTGATGAACACTGAAGCTTTCTTT,CASSFTVMNTEAFF
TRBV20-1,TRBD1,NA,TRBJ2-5,TGCAGTGCTAGGACGGGACAGATGGAGACCCAGTACTTC,CSARTGQMETQYF
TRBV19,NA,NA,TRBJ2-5,TGTGCCACCTCCCGGTTGACTAGCCAAGAGACCCAGTACTTC,CATSRLTSQETQYF
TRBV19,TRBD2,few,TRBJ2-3,TGTGCCAGTAGTCCCGGACTAGCGGGTACCAGTACGCAGTATTTT,CASSPGLAGTSTQYF
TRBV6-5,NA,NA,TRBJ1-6,TGTGCCAGCAGTTACTCGGCAGGGTTATGGCGGGGGTCACCCCTCCACTTT,CASSYSAGLWRGSPLHF
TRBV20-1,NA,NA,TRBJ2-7,TGCAGTGCTAGAGAAGGGAGTATTGGCGAGCAGTACTTC,CSAREGSIGEQYF
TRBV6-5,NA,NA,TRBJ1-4,TGTGCCAGCAGTTACTCATCGGGGGACGGAAAACTGTTTTTT,CASSYSSGDGKLFF
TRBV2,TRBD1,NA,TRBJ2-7,TGTGCCAGCAGTGTCGGGGACAGTCCTACGACTGGGTACTTC,CASSVGDSPTTGYF
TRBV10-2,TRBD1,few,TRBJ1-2,TGCGCCAGCAGCCCCGACAGGGTGGGATATGGCTACACCTTC,CASSPDRVGYGYTF
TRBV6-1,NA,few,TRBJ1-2,TGTGCCAGCAGTGAGGCAGGAGGGTATGGCTACACCTTC,CASSEAGGYGYTF
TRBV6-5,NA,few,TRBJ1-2,TGTGCCAGCAGTTACTCCCCTACAGGGTTATATGGCTACACCTTC,CASSYSPTGLYGYTF
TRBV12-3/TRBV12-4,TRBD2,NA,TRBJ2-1,TGTGGGTCGGAGCGGGGGGCGAACAATGAGCAGTTCTTC,CGSERGANNEQFF
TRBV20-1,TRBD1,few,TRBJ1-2,TGCAGTGCTACCCCAGGGGGCAATGGCTACACCTTC,CSATPGGNGYTF
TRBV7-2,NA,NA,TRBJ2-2,TGTGCCAGCAGCCTCAGACCAGACACCGGGGAGCTGTTTTTT,CASSLRPDTGELFF
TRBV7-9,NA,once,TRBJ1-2,TGTGCCAGCAGCCGATTTAGGGAATGTAACTATGGCTACACCTTC,CASSRFRECNYGYTF
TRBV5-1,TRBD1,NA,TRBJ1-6,TGCGCCAGCAGACCCGGGACAGGGGAAAATTCACCCCTCCACTTT,CASRPGTGENSPLHF
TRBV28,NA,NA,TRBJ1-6,TGTGCCAGCAGTTTAAAACGGGGACCGCCGCCAAATTCACCCCTCCACTTT,CASSLKRGPPPNSPLHF
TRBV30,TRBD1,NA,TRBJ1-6,TGTGCCTGGAGTGTACAGGGTTTTGGGACAGGCAGTTCACCCCTCCACTTT,CAWSVQGFGTGSSPLHF
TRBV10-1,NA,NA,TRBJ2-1,TGCGCCAAACCGAGCGACATCAATGAGCAGTTCTTC,CAKPSDINEQFF
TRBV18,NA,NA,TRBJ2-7,TGTGCCAGCTCACGATCTCGACAGACTTACGAGCAGTACTTC,CASSRSRQTYEQYF
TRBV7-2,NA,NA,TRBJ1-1,TGTGCCAGCAGCTTAGTGGCAGGGGTGGGGGCTGAAGCTTTCTTT,CASSLVAGVGAEAFF
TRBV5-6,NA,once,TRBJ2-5,TGTGCCAGCAGTCCCGGGACCCAAGAGACCCAGTACTTC,CASSPGTQETQYF
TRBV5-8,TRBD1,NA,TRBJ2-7,TGTGCCAGCAGCTTGAGATGGGACAGCCCCTACGAGCAGTACTTC,CASSLRWDSPYEQYF
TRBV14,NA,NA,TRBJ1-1,TGTGCCAGCAGCCAAGATCAAGCTTTCTTT,CASSQDQAFF
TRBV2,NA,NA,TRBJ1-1,TGTGCCAGCAGCCTGGGGGCAGAAGCTTTCTTT,CASSLGAEAFF
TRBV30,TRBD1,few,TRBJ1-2,TGTGCCTGGGAGGACAGGGGAATTGGCTACACCTTC,CAWEDRGIGYTF
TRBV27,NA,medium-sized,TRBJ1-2,TGTGCCAGCAGTTTAGACGGCACGGTCTATGGCTACACCTTC,CASSLDGTVYGYTF
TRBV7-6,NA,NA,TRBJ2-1,TGTGCCAGCAGCTTAACGGGGGTCTACAATGAGCAGTTCTTC,CASSLTGVYNEQFF
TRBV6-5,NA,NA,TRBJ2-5,TGTGCCAGCAGTTACGGGTCACCTGGAACCCAGTACTTC,CASSYGSPGTQYF
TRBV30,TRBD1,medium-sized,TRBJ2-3,TGTGCCTGGAGTTCCACAGGGGGCCGGAGAGATACGCAGTATTTT,CAWSSTGGRRDTQYF
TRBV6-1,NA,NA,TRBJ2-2,TGTGCCATTATAATCGGGGGTACGCGGACCGGGGAGCTGTTTTTT,CAIIIGGTRTGELFF
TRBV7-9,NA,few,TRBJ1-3,TGTGCCAGCAGCTTAGAGGAATTAAACACCATATATTTT,CASSLEELNTIYF
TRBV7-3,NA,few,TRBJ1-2,TGTGCCAGCAGCTTGGGACCGGATGGCTACACCTTC,CASSLGPDGYTF
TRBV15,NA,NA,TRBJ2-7,TGTGCCACCCGTGGCCCGGGGGCGTACGAGCAGTACTTC,CATRGPGAYEQYF
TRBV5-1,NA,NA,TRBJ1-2,TGCGCCAGCAGACCGGGCGACTATGGCTACACCTTC,CASRPGDYGYTF
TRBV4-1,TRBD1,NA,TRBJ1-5,TGCGCCAGCAGCCCAACAGGGGTGAGCAATCAGCCCCAGCATTTT,CASSPTGVSNQPQHF
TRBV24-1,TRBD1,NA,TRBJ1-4,TGTGCCACCAGTGATTTAGGGGGCGACAGGGAAAAACTGTTTTTT,CATSDLGGDREKLFF
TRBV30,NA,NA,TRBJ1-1,TGTGCCTGGGGCAGGGTTTTGGACACTGAAGCTTTCTTT,CAWGRVLDTEAFF
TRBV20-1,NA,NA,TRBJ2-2,TGCAGTGCTAGAGATATCGCCGGGGAGCTGTTTTTT,CSARDIAGELFF
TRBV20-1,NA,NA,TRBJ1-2,TGCAGTGCCCCTCGAGAACAGGGATATCCAGATACCTTC,CSAPREQGYPDTF